This T cell receptor (beta chain) emerged from a study of Graves' ophthalmopathy and Graves' hyperthyroidism. The V and J ends lost 5 bases and 8 bases respectively, with 15 bases between them. The CDR3 runs 13 residues. The sample holds many counts of this clonotype. RNA transcripts served as template for amplifying TCR beta CDR3 sequences. First-round RT-PCR used HTBI primers; second-round multiplex PCR followed. TCRdb fed the multiplex PCR reads into MiXCR, producing one record per CDR3 protein. The table lists roughly 610,000 distinct CDR3 sequences, 20% to 25% of them singletons, with approximately 6.5% in the top ten.

The sequenced sample consisted of peripheral blood. This chain links TRBV12-3 or TRBV12-4 with TRBJ1-2; D uncertain. The sequence was collected from a woman between 18 and 29 years old with stable Graves' hyperthyroidism. Some clones in this sample may be carry-over from other donors' samples. The CDR3 protein is CASSPEWVEGYTF. The CDR3 DNA follows: TGTGCCAGCAGTCCCGAGTGGGTGGAGGGCTACACCTTC.